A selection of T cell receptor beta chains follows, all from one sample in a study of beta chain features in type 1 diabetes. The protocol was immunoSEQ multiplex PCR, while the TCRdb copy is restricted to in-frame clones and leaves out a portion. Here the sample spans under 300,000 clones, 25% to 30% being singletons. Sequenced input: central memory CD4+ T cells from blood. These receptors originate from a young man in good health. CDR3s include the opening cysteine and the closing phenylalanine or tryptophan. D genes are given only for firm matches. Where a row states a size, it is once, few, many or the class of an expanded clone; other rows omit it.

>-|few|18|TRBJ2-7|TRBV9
TGTGCCAGCAGCCCAGACGGGGGGCTGCGCGGCTACCCCTACGAGCAGTACTTC
CASSPDGGLRGYPYEQYF
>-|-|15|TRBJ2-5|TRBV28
TGTGCCAGCAGTCACTCCCCGAGGGGGGAAGAGACCCAGTACTTC
CASSHSPRGEETQYF
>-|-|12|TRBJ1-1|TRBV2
TGTGCCAGGTCAGCCGCTAATCTTGAAGCTTTCTTT
CARSAANLEAFF
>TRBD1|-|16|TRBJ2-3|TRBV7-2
TGTGCCAGCAGCAAAAGGGGACAGGGACTCACAGATACGCAGTATTTT
CASSKRGQGLTDTQYF
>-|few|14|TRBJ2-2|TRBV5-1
TGCGCCAGCAGCTTAGGGGAGATCACCGGGGAGCTGTTTTTT
CASSLGEITGELFF
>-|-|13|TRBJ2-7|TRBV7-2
TGTGCCAGCAGCCCGGTGGGCAGAGGCGAGCAGTACTTC
CASSPVGRGEQYF
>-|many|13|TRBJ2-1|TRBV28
TGTGCCAGCAGGCGGATCTCCTACAATGAGCAGTTCTTC
CASRRISYNEQFF
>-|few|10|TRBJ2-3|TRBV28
TGTGCCAGCAGTTTAGATACGCAGTATTTT
CASSLDTQYF
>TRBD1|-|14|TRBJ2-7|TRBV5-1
TGCGCCAGCAGCTGGGGACAGGGACCCTACGAGCAGTACTTC
CASSWGQGPYEQYF
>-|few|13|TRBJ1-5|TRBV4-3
TGCGCCAGCAGCCAAGACATCAATCAGCCCCAGCATTTT
CASSQDINQPQHF
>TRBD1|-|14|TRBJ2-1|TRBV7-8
TGTGCCAGCAGCCAACGGGACAGGGACAATGAGCAGTTCTTC
CASSQRDRDNEQFF
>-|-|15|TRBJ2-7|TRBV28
TGTGCCCACGGGTCCCCCAACGGAGCCTCCTACGAGCAGTACTTC
CAHGSPNGASYEQYF
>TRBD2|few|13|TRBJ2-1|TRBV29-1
TGCAGCGTTAGCGGGAGGGCACACAATGAGCAGTTCTTC
CSVSGRAHNEQFF
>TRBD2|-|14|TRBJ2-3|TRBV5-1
TGCGCCAGCAGCCCTAACCGACTAGCGGATACGCAGTATTTT
CASSPNRLADTQYF
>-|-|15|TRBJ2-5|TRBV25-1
TGTGCCAGCAGTGATATGACAGGGAGGGAGGAGACCCAGTACTTC
CASSDMTGREETQYF
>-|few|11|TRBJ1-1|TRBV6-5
TGTGCCAGCAGGGCCTACGGTCGGACTTTCTTT
CASRAYGRTFF
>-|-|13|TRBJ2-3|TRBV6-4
TGTGCCAGCAGTATGGACGTCCCAGATACGCAGTATTTT
CASSMDVPDTQYF
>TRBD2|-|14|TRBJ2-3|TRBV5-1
TGCGCCAGCAGCTGGGAGGGTGGCACAGATACGCAGTATTTT
CASSWEGGTDTQYF
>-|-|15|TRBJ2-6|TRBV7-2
TGTGCCAGCAGCTTTTCGTCCTCTGGGGCCAACGTCCTGACTTTC
CASSFSSSGANVLTF
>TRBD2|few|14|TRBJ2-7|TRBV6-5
TGTGCCAGCAGTCGGACTAGCGGGTCCTACGAGCAGTACTTC
CASSRTSGSYEQYF
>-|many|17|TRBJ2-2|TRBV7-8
TGTGCCAGCAGCTTGGGAAGGGTATCTTTGAACACCGGGGAGCTGTTTTTT
CASSLGRVSLNTGELFF
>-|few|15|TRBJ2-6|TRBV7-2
TGTGCCAGCAGCAGGAGATACTCTGGGGCCAACGTCCTGACTTTC
CASSRRYSGANVLTF
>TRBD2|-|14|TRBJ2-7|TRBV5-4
TGTGCCAGCAGCCCAACTAGCGGGCACGACGAGCAGTACTTC
CASSPTSGHDEQYF
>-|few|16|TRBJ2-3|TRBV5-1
TGCGCCAGCAGCTTGGGTCACAGGGTCAGCACAGATACGCAGTATTTT
CASSLGHRVSTDTQYF
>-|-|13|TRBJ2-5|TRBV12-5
TGTGCTAGTGGGGCTATGGGCGTTGAGGCCCAGTACTTC
CASGAMGVEAQYF
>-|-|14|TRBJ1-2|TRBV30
TGTGCCTGGAGTGCGAGACAAACCCCGCATGGCTACACCTTC
CAWSARQTPHGYTF
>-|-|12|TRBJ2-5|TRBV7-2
TGTGCCAGCAGCTCCGGGACACAGACCCAGTACTTC
CASSSGTQTQYF
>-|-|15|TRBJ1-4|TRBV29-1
TGCAGCGTCAGTACTGACGGGGCAACTAATGAAAAACTGTTTTTT
CSVSTDGATNEKLFF
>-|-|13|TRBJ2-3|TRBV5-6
TGTGCCAGCAGCTTCCGCCAGGGAGATACGCAGTATTTT
CASSFRQGDTQYF